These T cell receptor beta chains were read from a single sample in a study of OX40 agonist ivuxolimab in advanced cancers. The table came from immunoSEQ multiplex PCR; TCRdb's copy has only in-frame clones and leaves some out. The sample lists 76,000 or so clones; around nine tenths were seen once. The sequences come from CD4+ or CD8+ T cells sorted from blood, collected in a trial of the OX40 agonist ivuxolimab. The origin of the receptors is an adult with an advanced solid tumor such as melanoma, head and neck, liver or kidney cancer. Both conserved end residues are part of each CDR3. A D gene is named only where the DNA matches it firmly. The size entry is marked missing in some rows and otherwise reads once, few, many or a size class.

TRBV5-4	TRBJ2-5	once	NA	CASSLDMGRETQYF	TGTGCCAGCAGCTTGGATATGGGGAGAGAGACCCAGTACTTC
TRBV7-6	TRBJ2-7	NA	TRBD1	CASSSPGQGDEQYF	TGTGCCAGCAGCTCCCCGGGACAGGGGGACGAGCAGTACTTC
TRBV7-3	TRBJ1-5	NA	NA	CASSLKAIIGDADSNQPQHF	TGTGCCAGCAGCTTAAAGGCCATTATAGGGGACGCCGATAGCAATCAGCCCCAGCATTTT
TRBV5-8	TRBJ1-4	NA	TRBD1	CASKSRLNQGAGKLFF	TGTGCCAGCAAATCTCGACTCAACCAGGGGGCCGGAAAACTGTTTTTT
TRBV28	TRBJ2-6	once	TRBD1	CASRGGQGTSGANVLTF	TGTGCCAGCAGAGGAGGACAGGGGACCTCTGGGGCCAACGTCCTGACTTTC
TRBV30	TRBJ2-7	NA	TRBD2	CAWRAGGRYEQYF	TGTGCCTGGAGAGCGGGGGGCCGCTACGAGCAGTACTTC
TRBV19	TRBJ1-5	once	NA	CASSETGRSQPQHF	TGTGCCAGTAGCGAAACAGGGCGAAGTCAGCCCCAGCATTTT
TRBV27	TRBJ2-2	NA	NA	CASSSRRGAIGGELFF	TGTGCCAGCAGTTCGCGCAGGGGAGCGATAGGCGGGGAGCTGTTTTTT
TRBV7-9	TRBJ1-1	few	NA	CASSQTRAGNTEAFF	TGTGCCAGCAGTCAAACGCGGGCAGGGAACACTGAAGCTTTCTTT
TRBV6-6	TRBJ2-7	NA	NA	CASSPEYEQYF	TGTGCCAGCAGCCCAGAGTACGAGCAGTACTTC
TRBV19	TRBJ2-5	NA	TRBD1	CASSSPGQGDGETQYF	TGTGCCAGTAGTTCCCCGGGACAGGGTGACGGGGAGACCCAGTACTTC
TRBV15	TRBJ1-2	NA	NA	CATSGRANYGYTF	TGTGCCACCAGCGGCCGGGCTAACTATGGCTACACCTTC
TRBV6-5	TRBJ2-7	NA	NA	CASSPGTRLYEQYF	TGTGCCAGCAGTCCAGGGACGAGACTCTACGAGCAGTACTTC
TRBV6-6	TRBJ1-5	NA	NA	CASSSSGRDQPQHF	TGTGCCAGCAGTTCATCAGGGAGGGATCAGCCCCAGCATTTT
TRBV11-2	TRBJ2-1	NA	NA	CASSPWADQGNEQFF	TGTGCCAGCAGCCCCTGGGCGGACCAAGGCAATGAGCAGTTCTTC
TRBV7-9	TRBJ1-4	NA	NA	CASSSSRDGKLFF	TGTGCCAGCAGCTCCTCCCGGGACGGAAAACTGTTTTTT
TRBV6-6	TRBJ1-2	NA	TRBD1	CASSDPDRGGYTF	TGTGCCAGCAGCGACCCTGACAGGGGTGGCTACACCTTC
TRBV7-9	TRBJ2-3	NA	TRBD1	CASSSSLGTVYTDTQYF	TGTGCCAGCAGCTCCAGTTTAGGGACAGTCTACACAGATACGCAGTATTTT
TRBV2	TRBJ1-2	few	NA	CASTFGGTYNYGYTF	TGTGCCAGCACGTTCGGGGGAACTTATAACTATGGCTACACCTTC
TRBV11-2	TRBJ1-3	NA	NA	CASSLGTAGNTIYF	TGTGCCAGCAGCTTAGGTACAGCTGGAAACACCATATATTTT
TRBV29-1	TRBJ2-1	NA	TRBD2	CSASETSGDNEQFF	TGCAGCGCTTCGGAGACTAGCGGGGACAATGAGCAGTTCTTC
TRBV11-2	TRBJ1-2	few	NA	CASSYEGSGYTF	TGTGCCAGCAGCTACGAAGGGTCCGGCTACACCTTC
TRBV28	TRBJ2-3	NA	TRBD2	CASSLRLARDTQYF	TGTGCCAGCAGTTTGAGACTAGCAAGAGATACGCAGTATTTT
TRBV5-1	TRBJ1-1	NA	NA	CASSLSIVNTEAFF	TGCGCCAGCAGCTTGTCCATAGTGAACACTGAAGCTTTCTTT
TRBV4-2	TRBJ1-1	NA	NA	CASSRIQNTEAFF	TGTGCCAGCAGCCGGATCCAGAACACTGAAGCTTTCTTT
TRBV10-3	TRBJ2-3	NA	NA	CASRDPGSKSTDTQYF	TGTGCCTCGCGGGACCCCGGGTCTAAAAGCACAGATACGCAGTATTTT
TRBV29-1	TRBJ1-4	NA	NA	CSAWRVGSSGKLFF	TGCAGCGCCTGGCGGGTGGGGTCCAGCGGAAAACTGTTTTTT
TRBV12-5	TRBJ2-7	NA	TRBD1	CASGLGTGTPGYEQYF	TGTGCTAGTGGTTTGGGGACAGGGACCCCGGGCTACGAGCAGTACTTC
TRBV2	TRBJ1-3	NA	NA	CASSGEGTGNTIYF	TGTGCCAGCAGTGGAGAGGGGACTGGAAACACCATATATTTT
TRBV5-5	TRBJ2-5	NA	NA	CASSFDSPGTQYF	TGTGCCAGCAGCTTCGATAGCCCGGGGACCCAGTACTTC
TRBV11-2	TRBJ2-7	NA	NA	CASSYSRASSYEQYF	TGTGCCAGCAGCTACTCGAGGGCCAGCTCCTACGAGCAGTACTTC
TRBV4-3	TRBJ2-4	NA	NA	CASSLGSRGAIGNIQYF	TGCGCCAGCAGCCTTGGTAGCAGGGGAGCTATTGGGAACATTCAGTACTTC
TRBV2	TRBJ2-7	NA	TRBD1	CASRQGTEQYF	TGTGCCAGCAGACAGGGGACCGAGCAGTACTTC
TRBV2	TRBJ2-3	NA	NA	CASRVRADTQYF	TGTGCCAGCAGAGTACGGGCAGATACGCAGTATTTT
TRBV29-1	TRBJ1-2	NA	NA	CSVLDYGYTF	TGCAGCGTCCTAGACTATGGCTACACCTTC
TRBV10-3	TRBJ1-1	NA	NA	CAISAPTGVTEAFF	TGTGCCATCAGTGCCCCGACAGGAGTCACTGAAGCTTTCTTT
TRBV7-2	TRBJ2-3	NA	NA	CASSLLARDTQYF	TGTGCCAGCAGCTTACTCGCTAGAGATACGCAGTATTTT
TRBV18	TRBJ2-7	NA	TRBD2	CASSPGGETSGEQYF	TGTGCCAGCTCCCCCGGGGGGGAAACGTCGGGAGAGCAGTACTTC
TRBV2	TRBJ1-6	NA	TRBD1	CASRSGTGSSYNSPLHF	TGTGCCAGCAGGTCCGGGACAGGGAGCTCCTATAATTCACCCCTCCACTTT